This passage covers 29 T cell receptor beta chains from one sample sequenced in a study of T cell changes during pregnancy in multiple sclerosis. The protocol was immunoSEQ multiplex PCR, while the TCRdb copy is restricted to in-frame clones and leaves out a portion. The data show fewer than 55,000 clones, about nine tenths seen once. Sequenced material: peripheral blood, taken in the second trimester of pregnancy. The receptor source for this set is a female donor in good health, enrolled as a control in a pregnancy study.

This rearrangement joins TRBV27 to TRBJ2-7; TRBD1 aligns across 10 bases. The V gene's germline CDR1 is MNHEY and CDR2 SMNVEV (reference sequence). The V gene end was trimmed by 5 bases and the J gene end by 6 bases; junction bases not matched to a gene: 16. The CDR3 is 17 residues long. The CDR3, as DNA: TGTGCCAGCAGTCCCAGGGGACAGGGGCTTAAACCCCTCGAGCAGTACTTC. Translated: CASSPRGQGLKPLEQYF.

On this clone: The same CDR3 is also encoded by other DNA sequences in this sample. The chain employs TRBV10-3 and TRBJ1-2; D may be TRBD1 (5 bases). CDR1 is ENHRY and CDR2 is SYGVKD in the germline V gene. CDR3 length: 14 residues. The CDR3 coding sequence is TGTGCTATCCCGAAGGGGCAGGTTGGCTATGGCTACACCTTC. It specifies CAIPKGQVGYGYTF.

The CDR3 DNA reads TGTGCCAGCAACCGACAGGGCCTTGGGGGCACAGATACGCAGTATTTT. Translation gives CASNRQGLGGTDTQYF. V and J are TRBV7-2 and TRBJ2-3, with 7 positions matching TRBD1. The CDR3 sequence is 16 residues long. Germline CDR1 and CDR2: SGHTA and FQGNSA. V was pared by 7 bases and J by 1 base, with 11 bases of the junction left unmatched.

This chain uses TRBV19 with TRBJ1-5; perhaps TRBD1 as D (6 bases). Trimming removed 6 bases from V and 0 bases from J, with 12 bases in between. Germline CDR1 reads LNHDA; CDR2 reads SQIVND (reference sequence). This CDR3 region has 15 residues. CDR3 sequence: CASRTGTNSNQPQHF. DNA for the CDR3: TGTGCCAGTAGAACCGGGACAAATAGCAATCAGCCCCAGCATTTT. The full variable domain, its missing parts supplied by reference TRBV19 and TRBJ1-5, is DGGITQSPKYLFRKEGQNVTLSCEQNLNHDAMYWYRQDPGQGLRLIYYSQIVNDFQKGDIAEGYSVSREKKESFPLTVTSAQKNPTAFYLCASRTGTNSNQPQHFGDGTRLSIL.

V gene TRBV9 combines with J gene TRBJ1-2; D not certain. The CDR3 runs 12 residues. V gave up 0 bases and J gave up 8 bases, with 8 bases separating them. Germline V gene data show CDR1 as SGDLS and CDR2 as YYNGEE. CDR3 protein: CASSVVVSGYTF. The CDR3, as DNA: TGTGCCAGCAGCGTAGTAGTCTCGGGCTACACCTTC.

The chain is built from TRBV13 and TRBJ1-5; 8 positions match TRBD1. CDR1 is PRHDT and CDR2 is FYEKMQ in the germline V gene (reference sequence). The CDR3 runs 16 residues. With V trimmed by 1 base and J by 2 bases, 4 bases remained unmatched. The CDR3: CASSLAGQGGNQPQHF. The CDR3 nucleotides are TGTGCCAGCAGCTTAGCCGGACAGGGTGGCAATCAGCCCCAGCATTTT. The whole variable domain, remainder taken from reference TRBV13 and TRBJ1-5, is AAGVIQSPRHLIKEKRETATLKCYPIPRHDTVYWYQQGPGQDPQFLISFYEKMQSDKGSIPDRFSAQQFSDYHSELNMSSLELGDSALYFCASSLAGQGGNQPQHFGDGTRLSIL.

The chain joins TRBV13 to TRBJ2-2; D gene uncertain. Trimming removed 2 bases at V and 7 bases at J, with 8 bases between. CDR1 and CDR2 (germline): PRHDT, FYEKMQ (reference sequence). CDR3 length: 13 residues. In nucleotides, the CDR3 is TGTGCCAGCAGCTTAAGAGTGGTCGGGGAGCTGTTTTTT. Translating it yields CASSLRVVGELFF.

The chain combines TRBV14 with TRBJ2-7, with 11 bases lining up with TRBD1. CDR1 and CDR2 from the germline V gene are SGHDN and FVKESK. This CDR3 comprises 14 residues. V shed 3 bases and J 5 bases; nucleotides not matched to a gene: 3. The CDR3 protein is CASSHWDRGNEQYF. CDR3 sequence (DNA): TGTGCCAGCAGCCACTGGGACAGGGGGAACGAGCAGTACTTC.

This clone was detected only a few times. The chain couples TRBV2 to TRBJ1-3, with D unclear. CDR1 and CDR2 from the germline V gene are SNHLY and FYNNEI. The CDR3 consists of 15 residues. Trimming left V 5 bases short and J 3 bases short, with 14 bases between. This chain's CDR3 is CASSPPGGYGNTIYF. CDR3 DNA: TGTGCCAGCAGTCCGCCGGGAGGGTATGGAAACACCATATATTTT.

The gene calls are TRBV5-4 and TRBJ1-1, with D unclear. V was shortened by 4 bases and J by 2 bases, with 9 bases between the two germline ends. CDR3 length: 13 residues. Germline CDR1 and CDR2: SGHNT and YYREEE (reference sequence). CDR3 region: CASSSPPNTEAFF. CDR3 coding DNA: TGTGCCAGCAGCAGCCCCCCTAACACTGAAGCTTTCTTT.

V and J are TRBV4-3 and TRBJ1-6; TRBD1 aligns across 11 bases. The CDR3 totals 17 residues. CDR1 is LGHNA, CDR2 YSLEER, per germline. Trimming took 1 base from V and 8 from J; bases not matched to a gene: 7. In DNA, the CDR3 is TGCGCCAGCAGCCAAGCCACCCGGACAGGGGGCGATTCACCCCTCCACTTT. Translating it yields CASSQATRTGGDSPLHF.

The chain couples TRBV2 to TRBJ1-2; TRBD1 matches 9 bases. CDR1 SNHLY and CDR2 FYNNEI come from the germline V gene. CDR3 size: 14 residues. The trim removed 5 bases at V and 2 bases at J, leaving 3 bases unmatched. The CDR3 DNA sequence: TGTGCCAGCAGTTCTGGGACAGGGAACTATGGCTACACCTTC. Its translation is CASSSGTGNYGYTF.

The chain uses TRBV18 and TRBJ1-1, with D perhaps TRBD1 (5 bases). This CDR3 comprises 14 residues. V dropped 4 bases and J dropped 3 bases, with 12 bases sitting between them. Germline V gives CDR1 KGHSH, CDR2 LQKENI. The CDR3 region is CASSLFEGDTEAFF. In DNA, the CDR3 is TGTGCCAGCTCACTCTTCGAAGGGGACACTGAAGCTTTCTTT.

The chain is built from TRBV15 and TRBJ1-2; TRBD1 matches 8 bases. The CDR3 runs 16 residues. The V segment lost 2 bases and the J segment 8 bases; nucleotides outside the gene matches: 13. CDR1 is LNHNV and CDR2 is YYDKDF in the germline V gene (reference sequence). The CDR3 reads CATSRSAGQGIGGYTF. The CDR3 DNA is TGTGCCACCAGCAGATCCGCCGGACAGGGAATCGGAGGCTACACCTTC.

The J gene is TRBJ2-7, the V gene TRBV21-1; the table's D call, TRBD1, was not checked against the DNA. TRBV21-1 is a documented pseudogene. This CDR3 contains 17 residues. This CDR3 reads CASSKTPVAGCSYEQYF. CDR3 nucleotide sequence: TGTGCCAGCAGCAAAACGCCCGTGGCAGGGTGTTCCTACGAGCAGTACTTC.

The chain uses TRBV4-3 and TRBJ2-3; a weak D match, TRBD1 (6 bases). This CDR3 is built from 16 residues. Trimming left V 1 base short and J 3 bases short, with 14 bases between. Germline V gene lookup returns CDR1 LGHNA and CDR2 YSLEER. The CDR3 bases are TGCGCCAGCAGCCAAGCCGTAGGGGGTATGACAGATACGCAGTATTTT. The encoded protein is CASSQAVGGMTDTQYF.

This sequence joins TRBV15 and TRBJ2-2; 7 bases line up with TRBD1. The V segment lost 6 bases and the J segment 7 bases; nucleotides outside the gene matches: 23. The CDR3 length is 19 residues. Germline loops: CDR1 LNHNV, CDR2 YYDKDF (reference sequence). The CDR3 region has the DNA TGTGCCACCAGAGAAAGTCCAGGACTTCCGGGACAGCTTGGCGGGGAGCTGTTTTTT. The encoded protein is CATRESPGLPGQLGGELFF.

V gene TRBV6-6 combines with J gene TRBJ1-2; 7 bases align to TRBD1. The V gene end was trimmed by 6 bases and the J gene end by 4 bases; junction bases not matched to a gene: 14. The CDR3 consists of 16 residues. Looked up from germline, CDR1 is MNHNY and CDR2 is SVGAGI (reference sequence). The CDR3 region has the DNA TGTGCCAGCAGACGCCCGGGACAGCGGCCGGGCTATGGCTACACCTTC. Protein: CASRRPGQRPGYGYTF.

This chain uses TRBV7-9 with TRBJ2-1, with TRBD2 matching 14 bases. The CDR3 totals 17 residues. The V and J ends lost 2 bases and 5 bases, in that order; junction bases with no gene match: 5. Germline loops: CDR1 SEHNR, CDR2 FQNEAQ (reference sequence). The CDR3 sequence: CASSLTGTSGRNNEQFF. The CDR3 nucleotides read TGTGCCAGCAGCTTAACCGGGACTAGCGGGAGAAACAATGAGCAGTTCTTC.

The CDR3 here is CASSLGGGGGVGYYEQYF. The CDR3 coding sequence is TGTGCCAGCAGCTTAGGAGGAGGGGGGGGAGTGGGGTACTACGAGCAGTACTTC. V and J are TRBV11-3 and TRBJ2-7; possibly TRBD2 for D (7 bases). CDR1 and CDR2 (germline): SGHNT, YENEEA. Deletions cut 1 base from V and 3 bases from J, with 22 bases between. CDR3 length: 18 residues.

The V and J genes are TRBV11-2 and TRBJ1-1; TRBD1 might be the D (6 bases). Germline V gives CDR1 SGHAT, CDR2 FQNNGV. The ends were cut back, 3 bases at V and 0 bases at J, with 17 bases in the middle. CDR3 size: 17 residues. The CDR3 sequence: CASSFKTGQTLNTEAFF. In DNA, the CDR3 is TGTGCCAGCAGCTTTAAAACGGGACAAACCTTGAACACTGAAGCTTTCTTT.

The chain uses TRBV7-2 and TRBJ1-2; D not resolved. CDR1 and CDR2 (germline): SGHTA, FQGNSA. Trimming took 3 bases from V and 4 from J, leaving 6 bases between them. The CDR3 runs to 12 residues. CDR3 sequence (DNA): TGTGCCAGCAGCTTTGGACTCTATGGCTACACCTTC. Residues: CASSFGLYGYTF.

The chain joins TRBV2 to TRBJ1-1; no definite D call. This CDR3 contains 12 residues. Per germline, CDR1 SNHLY and CDR2 FYNNEI. The V end lost 6 bases, the J end lost 4 bases, and 9 bases lay between the germline ends. CDR3 nucleotide sequence: TGTGCCAGCAGACCAGGTGGCACTGAAGCTTTCTTT. Translation gives CASRPGGTEAFF.

The rearrangement uses TRBV2 and TRBJ2-1; possible D gene TRBD2, 5 bases. This CDR3 contains 12 residues. The germline V and J ends were trimmed by 2 bases and 9 bases, with 8 bases remaining between them. Germline V gives CDR1 SNHLY, CDR2 FYNNEI. The CDR3 DNA follows: TGTGCCAGCAGTGAATTGGGAGTTGAGCAGTTCTTC. It codes for CASSELGVEQFF.

This clone was observed once. V is TRBV4-1 and J is TRBJ2-1, with D tentatively TRBD1 (6 bases). Germline CDR1 reads MGHRA; CDR2 reads YSYEKL. The CDR3 is made up of 16 amino acids. The V end was cut by 3 bases, the J end by 2 bases, with 14 bases between. The CDR3 protein is CASSHDEAGAYNEQFF. The CDR3 DNA follows: TGCGCCAGCAGCCATGACGAGGCAGGGGCCTACAATGAGCAGTTCTTC.

The V and J genes are TRBV4-3 and TRBJ2-3; 13 positions match TRBD2. CDR3 length: 15 residues. Germline loops: CDR1 LGHNA, CDR2 YSLEER. J was trimmed by 4 bases and V by 4 bases; bases with no gene match: 2. DNA of the CDR3: TGCGCCAGCAGCCGACTAGCGGGGGGCGCAGATACGCAGTATTTT. Residues: CASSRLAGGADTQYF.

In this sample, this clone turned up a few times. The V and J genes are TRBV29-1 and TRBJ1-1; D is uncertain. Trimming left V 3 bases short and J 4 bases short, with 12 bases between. The CDR3 runs 13 residues. In germline, CDR1 is SQVTM, CDR2 ANQGSEA. The CDR3 sequence: CSVEGRLGTEAFF. In DNA form, the CDR3 reads TGCAGCGTTGAGGGCAGGTTGGGCACTGAAGCTTTCTTT.

This sequence joins TRBV5-8 and TRBJ1-5, with 11 bases lining up with TRBD1. Germline V CDR1 and CDR2: SGHTS, YDEGEE. V shed 6 bases, J shed 1 base, and the junction held 12 bases outside the gene matches. This CDR3 is 18 amino acids long. As DNA, the CDR3 is TGTGCCAGCACCACCGGGACAGGGGGTTTTGAGAGCAATCAGCCCCAGCATTTT. Translated, it gives CASTTGTGGFESNQPQHF.

J is TRBJ1-1 and V is TRBV6-1; 11 bases align to TRBD1. V shed 2 bases and J 4 bases; nucleotides not matched to a gene: 3. CDR1 MNHNS and CDR2 SASEGT come from the germline V gene. The CDR3 has 15 residues. In DNA, the CDR3 is TGTGCCAGCAGTGAACTGGGACAGGGGGTCACTGAAGCTTTCTTT. Residues: CASSELGQGVTEAFF.